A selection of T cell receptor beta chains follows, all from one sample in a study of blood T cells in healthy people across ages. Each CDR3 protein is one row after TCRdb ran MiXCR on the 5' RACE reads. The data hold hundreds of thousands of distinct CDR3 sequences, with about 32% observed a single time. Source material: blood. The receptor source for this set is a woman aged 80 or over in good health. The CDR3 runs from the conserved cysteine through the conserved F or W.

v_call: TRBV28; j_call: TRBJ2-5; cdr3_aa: CASSFQSETQYF
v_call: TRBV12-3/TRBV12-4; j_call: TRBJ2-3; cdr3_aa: CASSSRQGALFSTDTQYF
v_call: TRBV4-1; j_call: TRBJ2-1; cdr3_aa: CASSLLGTGGIVGEQFF
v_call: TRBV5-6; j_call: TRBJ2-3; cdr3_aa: CASSAGGSADTQYF
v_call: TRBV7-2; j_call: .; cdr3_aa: CASSFRLETQYF
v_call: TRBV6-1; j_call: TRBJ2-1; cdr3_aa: CASSEDAGSYNEQFF
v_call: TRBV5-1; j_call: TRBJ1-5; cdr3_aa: CASSLWGDGPQHF
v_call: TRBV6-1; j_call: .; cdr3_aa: CASSASGAAYNEQYF
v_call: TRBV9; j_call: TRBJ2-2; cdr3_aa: CASSVRTSNTGELFF
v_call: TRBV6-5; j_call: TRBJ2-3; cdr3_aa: CASSWRTSGGATDTQYF
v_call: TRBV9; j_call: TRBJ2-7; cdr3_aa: CASSVGANPLYEQYF
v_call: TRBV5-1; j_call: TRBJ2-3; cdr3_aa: CASSLYGTGPQYF
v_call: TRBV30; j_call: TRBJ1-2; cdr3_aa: CAWSGTPFYGYTF
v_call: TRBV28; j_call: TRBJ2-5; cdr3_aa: CASRVRSGAGLETQYF
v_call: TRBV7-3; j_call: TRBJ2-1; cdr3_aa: CASITESGQDERFF
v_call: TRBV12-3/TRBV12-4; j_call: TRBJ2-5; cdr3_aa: CASSKGWETQYF
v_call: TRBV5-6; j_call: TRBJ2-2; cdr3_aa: CASSLRQGAGELFF
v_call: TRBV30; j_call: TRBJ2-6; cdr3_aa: CAWGRTGSSGANVLTF
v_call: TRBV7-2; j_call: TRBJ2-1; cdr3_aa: CASSLISVEQFF
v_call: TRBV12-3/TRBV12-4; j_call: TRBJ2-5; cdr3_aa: CASSLKGSGGALYDEQYF
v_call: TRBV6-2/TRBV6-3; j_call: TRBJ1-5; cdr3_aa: CVSNDSGSKQPQHF
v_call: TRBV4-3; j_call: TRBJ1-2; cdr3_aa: CASSQDPRTYGYTF
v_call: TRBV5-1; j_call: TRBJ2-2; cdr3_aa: CASSLEVGELFF
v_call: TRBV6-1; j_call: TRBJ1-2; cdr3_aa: CAGTEGHSYGYTF
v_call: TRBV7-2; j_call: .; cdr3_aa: CASSLGVGIYEQYF
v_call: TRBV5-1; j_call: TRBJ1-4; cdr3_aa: CASSETATNEKLFF
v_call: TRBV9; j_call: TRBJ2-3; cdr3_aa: CASSLNELAGGTDTQYF
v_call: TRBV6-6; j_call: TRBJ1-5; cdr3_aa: CASSYDRGRQPPHF
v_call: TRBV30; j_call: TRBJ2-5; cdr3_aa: CAWSGGSAEQYF
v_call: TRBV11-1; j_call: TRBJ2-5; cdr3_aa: CASSLRTGGRLETQYF
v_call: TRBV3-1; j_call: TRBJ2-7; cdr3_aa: CASSPAGQGANYEQYF
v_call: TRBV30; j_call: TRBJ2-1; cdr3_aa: CAWDTGVRRDDEQFF
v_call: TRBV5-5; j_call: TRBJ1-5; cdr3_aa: CASSSRGQDFNQPQHF